This TCR beta chain was sequenced during a study of T cell changes during pregnancy in multiple sclerosis. The length of the CDR3 is 15 residues. The germline V gene encodes CDR1 SGDLS and CDR2 YYNGEE. V was cut by 0 bases and J by 5 bases, with 14 bases left in between. The data were produced by immunoSEQ multiplex PCR, yet TCRdb's version contains in-frame clones alone and is incomplete. The data hold 69,000 or so clones, with just over 90% observed a single time. Material: peripheral blood, obtained in the third trimester of pregnancy. The chain recombines TRBV9 with TRBJ1-1; no firm D call. The clonotype comes from a female donor with multiple sclerosis, enrolled in a pregnancy study. CDR3 nucleotide sequence: TGTGCCAGCAGCGTAGTTGGTTCGGGCGGGACTGAAGCTTTCTTT. Its translation is CASSVVGSGGTEAFF.